These 9 T cell receptor beta chains were sequenced from one sample in a study of CD8+ T cells in alopecia areata (dated by TCRdb to between 2017 and 2018). The intended sense of this specimen's treatment or condition label: oral pan-JAK inhibitor, 5-10 mg twice daily. Receptor libraries were prepared by the immunoSEQ multiplex PCR assay. RNA was extracted from all samples and reverse transcribed into cDNA, which served as template for TCR sequencing. Here the immuneACCESS table is served through TCRdb, limited to in-frame sequences with V and J called. Missing clones are a known gap in these copies; in checked studies unresolved V genes cover under half, and the rest lacks a known reason. The sample table shows fewer than 250,000 clones, and about 40% are seen once. The ten largest account for roughly 2.6% of the sample. The sample here was CD4+ T cells sorted from blood, taken at approximately week 37, from a patient treated with tofacitinib. The origin of the receptors is a human donor with alopecia areata.

The chain recombines TRBV7-9 with TRBJ2-7; 10 bases are a match to TRBD1. With V trimmed by 5 bases and J by 5 bases, 12 bases remained unmatched. The CDR3 consists of 16 residues. CDR1 and CDR2 (germline): SEHNR, FQNEAQ (reference sequence). In DNA form, the CDR3 reads TGTGCCAGCAGCCCCCGACTCGGTGGGACAGGGGACGAGCAGTACTTC. This sequence encodes CASSPRLGGTGDEQYF.

The rearrangement uses TRBV9 and TRBJ1-2, with TRBD1 matching over 9 bases. V dropped 0 bases and J dropped 7; count of bases not matched to a gene: 4. From germline, CDR1 is SGDLS and CDR2 YYNGEE. The CDR3 is 14 amino acids. The CDR3 DNA is TGTGCCAGCAGCGTAGACAGGGGGCGGTTTGGCTACACCTTC. Protein: CASSVDRGRFGYTF.

In its sample, this clone was seen a few times. This chain uses TRBV4-1 with TRBJ2-1; D is uncertain. With 2 bases removed from V and 12 bases from J, the gap between germline ends came to 11 bases. The CDR3 is 12 residues long. CDR1 and CDR2 from the germline V gene are MGHRA and YSYEKL. CDR3 DNA sequence: TGCGCCAGCAGCCAAAGGGCAACCCGGCAGTTCTTC. Amino acids: CASSQRATRQFF.

The chain joins TRBV6-5 to TRBJ1-5, with unresolved D. CDR1 and CDR2 from the germline V gene are MNHEY and SVGAGI. Trimming took 6 bases from V and 6 from J, leaving 12 bases between them. There are 13 residues in the CDR3. The CDR3 nucleotides read TGTGCCAGCAGCATGTCCTTAGGTCAGCCCCAGCATTTT. It translates to CASSMSLGQPQHF.

The chain recombines TRBV7-2 with TRBJ1-1; D unclear. The germline gives CDR1 SGHTA, CDR2 FQGNSA. This CDR3 contains 14 residues. Trimming removed 4 bases at V and 5 bases at J, with 14 bases between. Written as DNA, the CDR3 is TGTGCCAGCAGCTCCCGGGCGAGGCAAACTGAAGCTTTCTTT. It yields the protein CASSSRARQTEAFF.

This clone was observed a handful of times. The V and J genes are TRBV18 and TRBJ2-2; 15 positions agree with TRBD2. V was pared by 2 bases and J by 5 bases, with 0 bases of the junction left unmatched. Germline V CDR1 and CDR2: KGHSH, LQKENI. This CDR3 is built from 16 residues. The CDR3 DNA follows: TGTGCCAGCTCACCAGGGACTAGCGGGAGGACCGGGGAGCTGTTTTTT. Translating it yields CASSPGTSGRTGELFF.

The chain's CDR3 is CASSLGLIPYEQYF. Here the CDR3 DNA reads TGTGCCAGCAGCCTTGGACTGATACCTTACGAGCAGTACTTC. The chain uses TRBV7-2 and TRBJ2-7, with D possibly matching TRBD2 (5 bases). V lost 5 bases, J lost 4 bases, and 15 bases lay in between. Germline CDR1 reads SGHTA; CDR2 reads FQGNSA. The CDR3 contains 14 residues.

This clone turned up a few times. The CDR3 region is CASSSLGALNTGELFF. CDR3 DNA: TGCGCCAGCAGCTCCCTCGGGGCCCTGAACACCGGGGAGCTGTTTTTT. J is TRBJ2-2 and V is TRBV4-3; the D gene could be TRBD1 or TRBD2 (5 bases each). The CDR3 has 16 amino acids. Trimming took 5 bases from V and 1 from J, leaving 14 bases between them. Germline V gene sequence: CDR1 LGHNA, CDR2 YSLEER.

This clone has only a few counts. V gene TRBV7-9 combines with J gene TRBJ1-6; tentative D call: TRBD1 (5 bases). Germline V gives CDR1 SEHNR, CDR2 FQNEAQ (reference sequence). The CDR3 sequence is 12 residues long. Trimming shortened V by 5 bases and J by 9 bases, and 8 bases separated the two germline ends. In DNA, the CDR3 is TGTGCCAGCAGCGCAGGGAGTTCACCCCTCCACTTT. It codes for CASSAGSSPLHF.